This TCR beta chain was profiled in a study of blood T cell repertoires in COVID-19. Study context: The study drew acute and convalescent COVID-19 samples from the United States, Italy and Spain. From T cells, B-cell-depleted T cells, or PBMCs came the material, which was cDNA or gDNA.

There are 15 residues in the CDR3. CDR1 is GTSNPN, CDR2 SVGIG, per germline (reference sequence). The V and J ends lost 3 bases and 0 bases respectively, with 12 bases between them. Authors' methods: How many nucleated cells were present was estimated from reference gene primer amplification. Assay used: immunoSEQ multiplex PCR; TCRdb lists only in-frame clones, some missing. The V and J calls and clone size were taken over from that table, and D and trimming were inferred from the DNA. The data show some 220,000 clones, with around 81% seen just once and less than 2.5% held by the top ten. Sequencing was performed on peripheral blood. The clonotype originates from a woman aged 60-75 years with acute or convalescent COVID-19. V and J are TRBV30 and TRBJ1-3; no clear D. For the CDR3, the DNA is TGTGCCTGGAGCAGGTCAGGCGACTCTGGAAACACCATATATTTT. This gives the protein CAWSRSGDSGNTIYF.